This T cell receptor beta chain was recovered during a study of TIL therapy for anti-PD-1-resistant metastatic lung cancer. Across the whole study: By whole-exome sequencing, median non-synonymous tumor mutation burden was roughly 1.6 mutations per megabase. Broader study findings: Many TIL product clones were absent from baseline tumor, suggesting clonal contraction. Compared with baseline intratumoral T cells, expanded TIL cultures were more clonal and less diverse (roughly 6.5% vs 31%).

The CDR3 is 17 residues long. V trimming: 0 bases; J trimming: 10 bases; junction bases outside the gene matches: 17. Germline V gives CDR1 MNHEY, CDR2 SMNVEV (reference sequence). Sample time point: pre-treatment sample, taken before nivolumab and TIL therapy. Pleural nodules or supraclavicular lymph nodes made up most of the excised metastases sampled. The libraries were made with immunoSEQ v3. Each library reached roughly 2 million read pairs, or roughly 5-6.5 million at deep level. TCRdb's copy holds only in-frame clones and misses some; the assay was immunoSEQ multiplex PCR. The table lists approximately 27,000 clones, 72% of them singletons, with less than 8.5% in the top ten. In its sample, this clone was seen once. Its specificity is unknown.

V and J are TRBV27 and TRBJ1-1, with 7 bases lining up with TRBD1. This specimen was tumor tissue, taken at baseline. This clonotype was obtained from a person aged 25 to 80 with non-small cell lung cancer. CDR3 sequence reads: CASSLSGVFLQGLTAFF. CDR3 DNA sequence: TGTGCCAGCAGTTTATCGGGGGTCTTCTTACAGGGGCTCACAGCTTTCTTT.